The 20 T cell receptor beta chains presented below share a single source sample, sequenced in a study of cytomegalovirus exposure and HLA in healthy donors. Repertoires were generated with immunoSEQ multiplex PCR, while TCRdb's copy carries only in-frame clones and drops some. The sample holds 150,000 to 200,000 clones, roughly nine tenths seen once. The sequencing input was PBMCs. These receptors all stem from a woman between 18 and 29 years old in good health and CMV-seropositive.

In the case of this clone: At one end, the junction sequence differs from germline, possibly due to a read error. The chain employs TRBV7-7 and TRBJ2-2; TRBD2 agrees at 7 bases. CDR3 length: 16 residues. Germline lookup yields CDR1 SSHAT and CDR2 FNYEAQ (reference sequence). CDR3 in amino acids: CASSLVGGSLTGELFF. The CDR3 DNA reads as TGTGCTAGCAGCTTAGTTGGCGGGAGTCTAACCGGGGAGCTGTTTTTT. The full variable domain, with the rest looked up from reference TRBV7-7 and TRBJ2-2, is GAGVSQSPRYKVTKRGQDVTLRCDPISSHATLYWYQQALGQGPEFLTYFNYEAQPDKSGLPSDRFSAERPEGSISTLTIQRTEQRDSAMYRCASSLVGGSLTGELFFGEGSRLTVL.

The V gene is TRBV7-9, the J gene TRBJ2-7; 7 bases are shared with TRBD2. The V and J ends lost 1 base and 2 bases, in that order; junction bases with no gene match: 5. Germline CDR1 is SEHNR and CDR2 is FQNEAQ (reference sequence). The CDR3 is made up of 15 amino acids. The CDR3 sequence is CASSLVGGSAYEQYF. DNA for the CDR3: TGTGCCAGCAGCTTAGTGGGGGGGAGTGCCTACGAGCAGTACTTC.

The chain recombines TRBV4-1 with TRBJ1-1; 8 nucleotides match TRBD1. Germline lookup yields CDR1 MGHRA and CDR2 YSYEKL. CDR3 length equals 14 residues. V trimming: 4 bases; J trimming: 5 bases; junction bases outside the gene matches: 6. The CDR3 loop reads CASSRFRGLTEAFF. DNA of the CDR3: TGCGCCAGCAGCCGATTCAGGGGGCTTACTGAAGCTTTCTTT.

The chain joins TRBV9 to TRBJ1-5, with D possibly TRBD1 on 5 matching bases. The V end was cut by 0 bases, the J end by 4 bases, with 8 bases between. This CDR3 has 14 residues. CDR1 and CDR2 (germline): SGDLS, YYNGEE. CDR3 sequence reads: CASSVDGGNQPQHF. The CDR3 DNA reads TGTGCCAGCAGCGTAGATGGGGGGAATCAGCCCCAGCATTTT.

The CDR3 bases are TGTGCCAGCAGCCAAGAACACTACGAGCAGTACTTC. As protein: CASSQEHYEQYF. V and J are TRBV7-9 and TRBJ2-7; no clear D gene. The CDR3 extends over 12 amino acids. Germline CDR1 and CDR2: SEHNR and FQNEAQ (reference sequence). V was cut by 5 bases and J by 3 bases, with 8 bases left in between.

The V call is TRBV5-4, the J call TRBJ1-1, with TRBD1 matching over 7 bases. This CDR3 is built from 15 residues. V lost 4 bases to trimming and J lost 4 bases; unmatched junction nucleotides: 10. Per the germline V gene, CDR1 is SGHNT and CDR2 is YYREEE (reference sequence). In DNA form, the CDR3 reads TGTGCCAGCAGCCGGCGGACAGGTGGAAGCACTGAAGCTTTCTTT. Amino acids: CASSRRTGGSTEAFF.

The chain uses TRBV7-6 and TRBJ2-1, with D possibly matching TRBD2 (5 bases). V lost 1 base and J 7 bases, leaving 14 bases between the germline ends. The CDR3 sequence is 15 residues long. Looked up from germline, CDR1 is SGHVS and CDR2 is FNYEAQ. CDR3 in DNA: TGTGCCAGCAGCTTAGGACATACCAGAGGGAATGAGCAGTTCTTC. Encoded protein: CASSLGHTRGNEQFF. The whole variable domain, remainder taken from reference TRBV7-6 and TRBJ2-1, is GAGVSQSPRYKVTKRGQDVALRCDPISGHVSLYWYRQALGQGPEFLTYFNYEAQQDKSGLPNDRFSAERPEGSISTLTIQRTEQRDSAMYRCASSLGHTRGNEQFFGPGTRLTVL.

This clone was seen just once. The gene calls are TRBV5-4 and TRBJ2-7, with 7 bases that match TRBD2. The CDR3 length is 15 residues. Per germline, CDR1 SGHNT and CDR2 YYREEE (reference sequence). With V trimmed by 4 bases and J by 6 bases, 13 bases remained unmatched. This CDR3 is CASSQGSEGGSEQYF. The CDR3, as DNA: TGTGCCAGCAGCCAGGGCTCCGAGGGCGGGAGCGAGCAGTACTTC.

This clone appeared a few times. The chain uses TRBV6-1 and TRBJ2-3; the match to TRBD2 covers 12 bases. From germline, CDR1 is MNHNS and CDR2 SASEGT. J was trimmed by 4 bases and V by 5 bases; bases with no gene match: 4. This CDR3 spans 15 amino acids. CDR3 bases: TGTGCCAGCAGTATGACTAGCGGGGGATCAGATACGCAGTATTTT. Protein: CASSMTSGGSDTQYF.

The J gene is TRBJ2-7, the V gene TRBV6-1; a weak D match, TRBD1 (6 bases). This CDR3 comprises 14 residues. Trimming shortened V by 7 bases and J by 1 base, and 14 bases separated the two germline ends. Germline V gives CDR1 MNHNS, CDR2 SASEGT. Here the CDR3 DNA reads TGTGCCAGCACCCGGGACACCCCTTCCTACGAGCAGTACTTC. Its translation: CASTRDTPSYEQYF.

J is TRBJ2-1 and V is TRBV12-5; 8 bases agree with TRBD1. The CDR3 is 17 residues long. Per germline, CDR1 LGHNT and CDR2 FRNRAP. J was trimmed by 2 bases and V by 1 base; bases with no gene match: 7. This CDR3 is CASGLGTGSSPYNEQFF. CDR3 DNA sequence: TGTGCTAGTGGTTTGGGGACAGGGTCCTCTCCCTACAATGAGCAGTTCTTC.

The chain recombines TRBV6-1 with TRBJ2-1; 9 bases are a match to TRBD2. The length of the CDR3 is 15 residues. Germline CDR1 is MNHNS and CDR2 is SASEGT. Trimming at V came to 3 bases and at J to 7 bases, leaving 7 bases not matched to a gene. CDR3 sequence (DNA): TGTGCCAGCAGTGAGCAGGAGGCGGGAGGGAATGAGCAGTTCTTC. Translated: CASSEQEAGGNEQFF.

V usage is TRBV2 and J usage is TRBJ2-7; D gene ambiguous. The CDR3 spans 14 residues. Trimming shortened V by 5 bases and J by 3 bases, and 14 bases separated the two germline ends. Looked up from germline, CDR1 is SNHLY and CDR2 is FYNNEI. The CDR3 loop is CASSRESPFYEQYF. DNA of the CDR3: TGTGCCAGCAGTCGAGAGTCCCCATTCTACGAGCAGTACTTC.

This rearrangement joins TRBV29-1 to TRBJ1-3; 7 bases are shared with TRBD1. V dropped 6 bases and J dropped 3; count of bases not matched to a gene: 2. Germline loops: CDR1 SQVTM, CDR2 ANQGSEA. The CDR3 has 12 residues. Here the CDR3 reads CSVGDSGNTIYF. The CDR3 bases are TGCAGCGTGGGGGACAGTGGAAACACCATATATTTT.

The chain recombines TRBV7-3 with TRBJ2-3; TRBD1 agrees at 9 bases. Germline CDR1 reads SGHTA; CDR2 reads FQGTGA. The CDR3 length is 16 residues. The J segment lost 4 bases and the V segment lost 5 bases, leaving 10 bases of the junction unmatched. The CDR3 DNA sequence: TGTGCCAGCAGCCTGGGACAGGGCGGTTCTGCAGATACGCAGTATTTT. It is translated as CASSLGQGGSADTQYF.

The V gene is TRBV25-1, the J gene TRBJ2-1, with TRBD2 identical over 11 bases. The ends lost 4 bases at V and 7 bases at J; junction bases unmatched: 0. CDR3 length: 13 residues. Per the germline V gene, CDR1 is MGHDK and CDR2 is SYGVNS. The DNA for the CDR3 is TGTGCCAGCAGTGTAGCGGGAGGGAATGAGCAGTTCTTC. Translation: CASSVAGGNEQFF.

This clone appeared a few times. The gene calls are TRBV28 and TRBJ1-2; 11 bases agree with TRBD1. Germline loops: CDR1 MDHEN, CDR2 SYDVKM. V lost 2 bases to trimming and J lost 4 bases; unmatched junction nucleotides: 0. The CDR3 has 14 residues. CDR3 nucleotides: TGTGCCAGCAGTTTAGGGACAGGGGGCTATGGCTACACCTTC. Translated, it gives CASSLGTGGYGYTF.

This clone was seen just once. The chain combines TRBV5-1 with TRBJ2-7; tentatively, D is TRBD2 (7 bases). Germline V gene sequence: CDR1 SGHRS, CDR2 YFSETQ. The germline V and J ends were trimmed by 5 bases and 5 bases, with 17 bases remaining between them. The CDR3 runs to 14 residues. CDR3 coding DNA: TGCGCCAGCAGGGGGGGGGCCCTGGGAGACGAGCAGTACTTC. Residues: CASRGGALGDEQYF.

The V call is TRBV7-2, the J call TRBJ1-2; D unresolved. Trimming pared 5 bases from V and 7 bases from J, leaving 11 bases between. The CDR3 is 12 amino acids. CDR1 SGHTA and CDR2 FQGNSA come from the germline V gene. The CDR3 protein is CASSPLYPGYTF. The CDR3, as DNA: TGTGCCAGCAGCCCCCTGTATCCTGGCTACACCTTC.

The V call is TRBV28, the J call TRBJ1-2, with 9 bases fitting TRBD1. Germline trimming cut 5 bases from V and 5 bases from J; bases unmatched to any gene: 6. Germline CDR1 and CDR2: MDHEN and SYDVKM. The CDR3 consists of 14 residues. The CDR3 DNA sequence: TGTGCCAGCAGTCGTGACAGGGGGTATTATGGCTACACCTTC. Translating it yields CASSRDRGYYGYTF.